This T cell receptor beta chain was sequenced during a study of blood T cell repertoires in COVID-19. Overall study context: The United States, Italy and Spain supplied acute and convalescent COVID-19 samples. The analysed material was cDNA or gDNA that came from T cells, B-cell-depleted T cells, or PBMCs.

Original analysis: Estimation of nucleated cell counts relied on the amplification of reference gene primers. TCRdb's table, derived via immunoSEQ multiplex PCR, lists solely in-frame clones and lacks some. The D gene and trimming were derived from the DNA, and the V and J assignments and clone size from that table. The data hold about 230,000 clones, with 85% to 90% observed a single time. While infection was still active, Seattle patients were enrolled and then followed longitudinally. V shed 2 bases and J 2 bases; nucleotides not matched to a gene: 7. This CDR3 comprises 17 residues. Germline V CDR1 and CDR2: SNHLY, FYNNEI.

The clonotype originates from a man over 45 with COVID-19, enrolled during active disease. The specimen sequenced was peripheral blood. V is TRBV2 and J is TRBJ2-4, with 9 bases identical to TRBD1. Here the CDR3 reads CASSETGGGISKNIQYF. The CDR3, as DNA: TGTGCCAGCAGTGAAACAGGGGGCGGTATATCCAAAAACATTCAGTACTTC.